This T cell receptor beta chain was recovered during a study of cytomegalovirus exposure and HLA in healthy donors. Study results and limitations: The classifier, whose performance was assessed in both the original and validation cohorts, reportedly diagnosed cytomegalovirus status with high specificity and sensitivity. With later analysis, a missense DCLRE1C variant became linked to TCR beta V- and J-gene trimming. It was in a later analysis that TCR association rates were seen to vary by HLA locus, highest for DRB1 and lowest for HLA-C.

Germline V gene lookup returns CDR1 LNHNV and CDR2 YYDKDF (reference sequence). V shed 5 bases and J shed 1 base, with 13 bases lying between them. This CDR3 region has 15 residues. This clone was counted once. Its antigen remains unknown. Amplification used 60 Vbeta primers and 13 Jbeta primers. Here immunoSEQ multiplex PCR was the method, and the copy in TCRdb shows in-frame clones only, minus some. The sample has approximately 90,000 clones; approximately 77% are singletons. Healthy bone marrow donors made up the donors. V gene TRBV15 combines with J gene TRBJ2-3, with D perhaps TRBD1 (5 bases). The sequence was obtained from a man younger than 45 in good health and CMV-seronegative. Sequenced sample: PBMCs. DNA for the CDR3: TGTGCCACCAGCTCGCAGGGCATGGGCACAGATACGCAGTATTTT. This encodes CATSSQGMGTDTQYF.